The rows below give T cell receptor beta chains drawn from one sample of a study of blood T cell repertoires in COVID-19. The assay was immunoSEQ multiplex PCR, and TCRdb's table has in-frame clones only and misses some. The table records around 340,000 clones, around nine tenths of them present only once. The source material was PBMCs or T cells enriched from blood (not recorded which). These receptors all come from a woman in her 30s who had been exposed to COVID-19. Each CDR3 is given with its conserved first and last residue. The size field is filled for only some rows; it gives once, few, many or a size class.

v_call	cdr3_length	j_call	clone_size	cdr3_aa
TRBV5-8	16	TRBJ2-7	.	CASSLLGLAGAYEQYF
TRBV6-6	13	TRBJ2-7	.	CASSLAVAYEQYF
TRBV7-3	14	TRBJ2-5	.	CASSLAGMGETQYF
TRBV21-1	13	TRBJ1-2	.	CASSKVGFYGYTF
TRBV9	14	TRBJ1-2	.	CASSVGRAGVGYTF
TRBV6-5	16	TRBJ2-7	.	CASSYSASGTPYEQYF
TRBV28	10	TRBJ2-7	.	CASSYLEQYF
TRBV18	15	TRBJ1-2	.	CASSRRGGADYGYTF
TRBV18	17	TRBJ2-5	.	CASSPGLAGLTGETQYF
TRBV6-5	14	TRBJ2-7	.	CASTQSIADYEQYF
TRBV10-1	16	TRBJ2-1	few	CASSPGLAGPYNEQFF
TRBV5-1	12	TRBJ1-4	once	CASKQGDEKLFF
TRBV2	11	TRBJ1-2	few	CASSPQGPKTF
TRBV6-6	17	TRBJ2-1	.	CASSRKLTSRGHNEQFF
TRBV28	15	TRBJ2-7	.	CASSFAGEGDYEQYF
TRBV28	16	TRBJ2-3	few	CASSLWGTGGTDTQYF
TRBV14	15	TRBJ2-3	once	CASSQVGGGTDTQYF
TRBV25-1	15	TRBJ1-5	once	CASSELSNFNQPQHF
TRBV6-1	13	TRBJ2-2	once	CASSDLLPPELFF
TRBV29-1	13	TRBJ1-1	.	CSPPGGFNTEAFF
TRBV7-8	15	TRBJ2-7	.	CASSLDRTGPFEQYF